The subject of this entry is one T cell receptor beta chain. Measured with immunoSEQ multiplex PCR; TCRdb has only the in-frame clones, and not every one. This sample has 270,000 or so clones; around 83% occur once, and the top ten carry about 6.9%. The record originates from a study of blood T cell repertoires in COVID-19. The junction had 5 bases not matched to a gene; V was cut back by 7 bases and J by 0 bases. The CDR3 is 14 residues long. Germline V gives CDR1 SGHRS, CDR2 YFSETQ. V usage is TRBV5-1 and J usage is TRBJ2-7; 9 bases are a match to TRBD1. The clonotype was recovered from a woman in her fifties or sixties who had been exposed to COVID-19. Material for sequencing was PBMCs or T cells enriched from blood (not recorded which). The CDR3 loop reads CASSGGQGSYEQYF. CDR3 DNA: TGCGCCAGCTCTGGGGGACAGGGCTCCTACGAGCAGTACTTC.